This T cell receptor beta chain was found in a study of cytomegalovirus exposure and HLA in healthy donors (dated by TCRdb to 2016 to 2017). Regarding the complete study: According to an earlier analysis of several hundred of the donors, about 180 million T cells yielded 117 million unique TCR beta sequences and about 300 Gb of sequence data. HLA typing covered class I and class II loci at four-digit resolution. All discovery cohort repertoires had been generated on a single sequencing platform. Among 300 to 500 genotyped donors of the cohort, an average of about 240,000 unique TCR beta nucleotide sequences was sequenced per donor, of which 15% to 20% were non-productive. Besides the first cohort of 550 to 750 subjects, a separate validation cohort made up of roughly 120 different subjects was used. In a later analysis, previously published TCR beta repertoires from 550 to 700 donors were re-analyzed and high-resolution HLA genotyping was added so that TCR occurrence patterns could be studied. To decide whether each TCR beta V gene segment behaved as functional or pseudogenic, an earlier analysis of approximately 590 of the donors relied on high-throughput TCR beta sequencing. Of the roughly 400 genotyped donors, approximately 83% fell in the genetic ancestry cluster associated with self-reported Caucasian donors. Four to six DR-DQ haplotypes were handled as single units for association and clustering because linkage in the cohort was strong. In the later analysis, no new phenotypic data were used to find candidate immune exposures; instead, reliance was placed on TCR beta sequences and their occurrence across donors. The study aimed to test whether cataloging public T cell receptors could reveal signatures of past pathogen exposure. To predict cytomegalovirus infection status, the study brought together high-throughput TCR immunosequencing, statistical association of individual TCRs with disease status, and machine learning. An early release covering 500 to 750 HLA-typed donors comprised about 300 gigabases of sequencing data and around 85 million unique TCR sequences. Typing coverage varied by locus: about 620-630 donors for A, B, C, DRB1 and DQB1; some 520 for DQA1; more than 600 for DPA1; approximately 490 for DPB1. Genome-wide SNP genotypes for about 65% of the 666 donors were used in a later genetic analysis, which treated that subset as a discovery cohort. The T cell repertoires of some 700 subjects were profiled by immunosequencing and related to cytomegalovirus serostatus. Donor age, sex, ethnicity and CMV serostatus were compiled alongside the repertoire data. Study-level results and caveats: For the cohort, immune exposure information was limited to CMV serostatus. According to the authors, the approach could potentially be generalized to other disease states and immunological phenotypes. Correlated functional status among segregating V segments might be attributable to linkage disequilibrium, but an unknown experimental factor could not be ruled out. According to a later analysis, TCR association rates differed among HLA loci, with DRB1 alleles showing the most associated TCRs and HLA-C alleles showing the fewest. According to a later analysis, most CMV-associated TCR beta chains appeared to be HLA-restricted, and the HLA associations seemed to be driven largely by CMV exposure. Broadly in line with IMGT annotations, most TCR beta V segments showed up in productive rearrangements about 90% or about 30% of the time in an earlier analysis of a few hundred of the donors. Because counts were too low, about 15 rarely observed V segments, including chromosome 9 orphons, were left out of the earlier analysis of approximately 580 of the donors. Some IMGT-functional V segments, including TRBV6-2 and TRBV6-3, could not be told apart with the 87-base-pair reads, so those segments were excluded. Because HLA typing was unavailable for some donors at each locus, only the typed subset was used in association tests. A later analysis associated about 16,000 TCR beta sequences with specific HLA alleles at a false discovery rate of 0.05. The study listed 150 to 200 TCR beta chains as associated with cytomegalovirus. Several of the top co-occurrence clusters appeared to be linked to parvovirus B19, influenza, CMV and Epstein-Barr virus, according to a later analysis. The classifier was reported to diagnose cytomegalovirus status with high specificity and sensitivity in both the original cohort and the validation cohort. A later analysis found that HLA-associated TCR beta chains were more clonally expanded and had lower generation probabilities than equally common non-associated chains. The sequencing pipeline was judged likely to have produced a cluster of highly shared sequence variants as a technical artifact. In a later genetic analysis, fewer N-insertions in productive TCRs were reported among donors in an Asian-associated ancestry cluster than the roughly 710-donor mean. An association between a missense DCLRE1C variant and V-gene and J-gene trimming of TCR beta chains was found in a later genetic analysis and replicated in an independent cohort. A further reported finding was that TCR beta sequences accurately predicted the HLA-A and HLA-B alleles for most subjects in the first cohort. While some public TCRs were present in many individuals, most TCR sequences turned up only very rarely across donors. This cohort had only TCR beta chains sequenced, and the lack of alpha or paired-chain data limited which features could be detected. Roughly uniform sequencing depth across donors was assumed in presence/absence analyses, although this assumption may not hold. In vitro tests confirmed that a few of the cytomegalovirus-associated TCR beta chains recognize cytomegalovirus antigens. Strong co-occurrence of HLA alleles, especially DR and DQ, made assigning TCR associations to individual alleles difficult.

Library method: the immunoSEQ multiplex PCR assay. A mixture of 60 forward primers for TCR Vbeta segments and 13 reverse primers for TCR Jbeta segments was used in the multiplex PCR. The CDR3 region of rearranged TCR beta genes was amplified from genomic DNA with a multiplex PCR assay. On the Illumina HiSeq System, the amplified TCR beta libraries were sequenced as 87-base-pair reads. The study's own analysis went as follows. In a later analysis, 77 million or so unique TCR beta chains were counted across the approximately 670 repertoires, and around 11 million of these chains were shared by at least two donors. Raw reads were error-corrected and collapsed into unique sequences by a nearest-neighbor algorithm in which closely related sequences were merged to remove PCR and sequencing errors. V, D and J gene segments were assigned by aligning CDR3 sequences to IMGT reference sequences. Each retained sequence needed at least a six-nucleotide match to both a V gene segment and a J gene segment. Rearrangements were classified as productive when the CDR3 lacked stop codons and remained in frame with V and J, and all other rearrangements were classified as non-productive. CDR3 was defined according to IMGT convention as the region running from the second conserved V-encoded cysteine to the conserved J-encoded phenylalanine. Sequences without an unambiguous match to a single V gene segment were excluded from the earlier analysis of over 500 of the donors. In an earlier analysis of some 590 of the donors, a V segment was called functional when productive rearrangements were above 56.7%, and segregating when the standard deviation between donors exceeded 5%. A statistical classification framework was developed to diagnose cytomegalovirus status using the catalog of TCR beta chain sequences. A later analysis assigned V and J genes by comparing TCR nucleotide sequences with IMGT/GENE-DB human TR gene sequences. In a later analysis, CDR3 sequences and most-parsimonious VDJ recombination scenarios were assigned using the TCRdist pipeline. A later analysis defined each TCR beta chain by its CDR3 amino acid sequence plus V-gene family, and excluded reads lacking a unique V-gene family. To address suspected cross-contamination and a sequencing artifact, a later analysis removed some 620 highly shared, low-generation-probability nucleotide sequences. For each public chain, a later analysis derived a clonal expansion index from normalized ranks of inferred template counts within each repertoire. In a later analysis, generation probabilities were computed using a VDJ recombination model fitted to out-of-frame rearrangements, and the results were checked against IGoR. In a later analysis, TCR-TCR, TCR-HLA and TCR-CMV co-occurrence was scored with hypergeometric tests, and a repertoire-size bias correction was applied to TCR pairs. In a later analysis, false discovery rates were estimated by permuting HLA or CMV assignments 20 times. A later analysis grouped co-occurring TCRs with DBSCAN, adding TCRdist sequence similarity when clustering within HLA-allele-positive subsets. Repertoires with fewer than 30,000 or more than 120,000 public chains, plus five repertoires with anomalous nucleotide sharing, were excluded from co-occurrence clustering. Held by TCRdb, this immuneACCESS table contains in-frame sequences only and omits some clones. Under half of the omission traces to an unresolved V gene where checked; the cause of the rest is unknown. For V, J and clone size, that table is used; D and trimming come from the DNA. A total of 95,000 to 150,000 clones appear in this sample, about 81% of them only once. The ten largest account for roughly 3% of the sample.

From a lookup of the germline V gene, CDR1 and CDR2 are SQVTM and ANQGSEA. Spanning cysteine to phenylalanine, the CDR3 consists of 16 amino acids. Of all the DNA, just the CDR3 is kept, 48 bases in frame from base 1. A distance of 14 bases separates the germline ends of V and J, which lose 5 bases and 0 bases respectively. About this clone itself: No cognate antigen has been identified for it. No base quality values were provided; no much bigger clone lies one nucleotide off.

The cohort consisted of hundreds of healthy bone marrow donors. At the time of sampling, every cohort member was nominally healthy, though immune exposures that went unrecorded were likely present. The donor was CMV seropositive and was included in the group of almost 300 seropositive cohort members. A peripheral blood sample was collected from each donor, and TCR beta sequencing was performed on peripheral blood mononuclear cells. Genomic DNA was extracted from the blood cell samples with the Qiagen DNeasy Blood Extraction Kit. This TCR was recovered from a woman in her 40s in good health and CMV-seropositive. Input material: PBMCs. In this chain, TRBV29-1 is recombined with TRBJ2-6; perhaps TRBD1 is the D gene, with 6 bases matching. The sequence in DNA is TGCAGCGTTCTCAGGGGAAGGGACTCTGGGGCCAACGTCCTGACTTTC. This codes for CSVLRGRDSGANVLTF.